Included here is one T cell receptor (beta chain) sequence, with context. Its antigen is currently unknown. The data stem from a study of T cell responses to AZD1222 COVID-19 vaccine. Study findings and constraints: Epitopes outside B.1.351 and B.1.1.7 mutated regions reportedly drew nearly half of spike TCRs. Scientists sampled the repertoires only once the peak T cell response had passed. Elevations in Spike-specific TCR breadth and depth followed administration of two AZD1222 doses. The donor cohort was predominantly white British with a female majority, and clonal diversity may have been underestimated.

Profiling relied on immunoSEQ multiplex PCR, and the TCRdb table lists in-frame clones only, not all of them. The profile shows about 140,000 clones, 85% to 90% of them singletons. V was clipped by 1 base and J by 0 bases; unmatched bases: 5. The CDR3 covers 16 residues. The germline gives CDR1 GTSNPN, CDR2 SVGIG (reference sequence). The V gene is TRBV30, the J gene TRBJ1-4; TRBD1 aligns across 7 bases. The sequences come from peripheral blood, collected 28 days after the second AZD1222 dose. The sequence came from an adult who received the AZD1222 COVID-19 vaccine. The CDR3 DNA follows: TGTGCCTGGAGTGGGGACAGAACCTCAACTAATGAAAAACTGTTTTTT. It codes for CAWSGDRTSTNEKLFF.